A single sample is the source of the 25 T cell receptor beta chains below, sequenced in a study of blood T cell repertoires in COVID-19. Sequencing was performed with immunoSEQ multiplex PCR; in TCRdb, only in-frame clones are kept and a portion is missing. The sample gives roughly 160,000 clones, roughly 90% of which show up once; 0.5% to 0.65% is in the top ten. Sequenced input: peripheral blood. The receptors come from a man aged 45-60 years with acute or convalescent COVID-19.

The J gene is TRBJ2-1, the V gene TRBV2; a possible D gene is TRBD1 (5 bases). V lost 7 bases, J lost 5 bases, and 12 bases lay in between. Germline-derived CDR1 and CDR2 are SNHLY and FYNNEI. There are 13 residues in the CDR3. The CDR3 spells CASTPDRDNEQFF. The CDR3 DNA sequence: TGTGCCAGCACCCCCGACAGAGACAATGAGCAGTTCTTC.

The rearrangement joins TRBV11-2 to TRBJ2-2, with a possible D match to TRBD2 (6 bases). The V end lost 5 bases, the J end lost 4 bases, and 14 bases lay between the germline ends. The CDR3 has 15 amino acids. Germline V gene lookup returns CDR1 SGHAT and CDR2 FQNNGV. The DNA of the CDR3 is TGTGCCAGCAGCATAGCCGGGACTCTCACCGGGGAGCTGTTTTTT. Translating it yields CASSIAGTLTGELFF.

The chain carries TRBV9 and TRBJ1-6, with D perhaps TRBD1 (5 bases). The germline gives CDR1 SGDLS, CDR2 YYNGEE. Trimming stripped 3 bases from V and 10 bases from J, with 14 bases between. The CDR3 has 14 amino acids. CDR3 sequence reads: CASSAISGVSPLHF. Here the CDR3 DNA reads TGTGCCAGCAGCGCCATATCGGGGGTATCACCCCTCCACTTT.

The V and J genes are TRBV6-1 and TRBJ2-3; no clear D gene. The germline V gene has CDR1 MNHNS and CDR2 SASEGT. The ends were cut back, 0 bases at V and 4 bases at J, with 14 bases in the middle. This CDR3 spans 16 amino acids. CDR3 DNA: TGTGCCAGCAGTGAAGCACGAACCGCCTCGGCAGATACGCAGTATTTT. As protein: CASSEARTASADTQYF.

The rearrangement joins TRBV3-1 (or the pseudogene TRBV3-2) to TRBJ2-5, with a possible D match to TRBD2 (6 bases). V was cut by 4 bases and J by 4 bases, with 16 bases left in between. Germline CDR1 reads LGHDT; CDR2 reads YNNKEL (reference sequence). The CDR3 sequence is 15 residues long. DNA of the CDR3: TGTGCCAGCAGCCTCCTGGACGGGGGACGAGAGACCCAGTACTTC. Amino acid sequence: CASSLLDGGRETQYF.

This chain connects TRBV6-5 to TRBJ1-1, with 7 positions matching TRBD1. Germline V gene data show CDR1 as MNHEY and CDR2 as SVGAGI. The CDR3 has 13 amino acids. Trimming took 8 bases from V and 1 from J; bases not matched to a gene: 4. The CDR3 reads CASFYRGNTEAFF. For the CDR3, the DNA is TGTGCCAGCTTCTACAGGGGGAACACTGAAGCTTTCTTT.

CDR3 residues: CSVMTVNNSPLHF. Written as DNA, the CDR3 is TGCAGCGTGATGACAGTTAATAATTCACCCCTCCACTTT. The J gene is TRBJ1-6, the V gene TRBV29-1; the D gene is possibly TRBD1 (5 bases). The ends were cut back, 6 bases at V and 5 bases at J, with 11 bases in the middle. The CDR3 has 13 residues. In germline, CDR1 is SQVTM, CDR2 ANQGSEA.

The rearrangement links TRBV27 to TRBJ1-1; tentatively, D is TRBD1 (5 bases). V gave up 0 bases and J gave up 1 base, with 18 bases separating them. The CDR3 loop spans 18 amino acids. Germline loops: CDR1 MNHEY, CDR2 SMNVEV (reference sequence). CDR3 region: CASSLSPLPGTSNTEAFF. The DNA for the CDR3 is TGTGCCAGCAGTTTATCGCCTCTCCCAGGGACTTCGAACACTGAAGCTTTCTTT.

The genes are TRBV4-3 and TRBJ1-5; D possibly corresponds to TRBD1 (5 bases). The germline V gene encodes CDR1 LGHNA and CDR2 YSLEER. The CDR3 length is 15 residues. V lost 1 base to trimming and J lost 6 bases, with 13 bases between them. For the CDR3, the DNA is TGCGCCAGCAGCCAAGGCAGGGATTGGGGTCAGCCCCAGCATTTT. Translation gives CASSQGRDWGQPQHF.

V usage is TRBV7-3 and J usage is TRBJ2-1, with 10 nucleotides matching TRBD2. After removal of 1 base from V and 7 bases from J, the junction contained 4 bases not matched to a gene. The length of the CDR3 is 15 residues. Germline-derived CDR1 and CDR2 are SGHTA and FQGTGA. The CDR3 DNA sequence: TGTGCCAGCAGCTTAAGAGCGGGGGGGCAGAATGAGCAGTTCTTC. Amino acids: CASSLRAGGQNEQFF.

The chain employs TRBV5-1 and TRBJ2-1, with TRBD2 identical over 16 bases. The CDR3 length is 17 residues. CDR1 is SGHRS, CDR2 YFSETQ, per germline. Trimming took 4 bases from V and 7 from J; bases not matched to a gene: 8. Here the CDR3 DNA reads TGCGCCAGCAGCGAAGCACCGGGACTAGCGGGAGGGAATGAGCAGTTCTTC. Translated: CASSEAPGLAGGNEQFF.

The V and J genes are TRBV13 and TRBJ2-3; 9 nucleotides line up with TRBD1. There are 14 residues in the CDR3. V gave up 5 bases and J gave up 6 bases; unmatched junction bases: 6. Germline loops: CDR1 PRHDT, CDR2 FYEKMQ (reference sequence). As DNA, the CDR3 is TGTGCCAGCAGCGCATACAGGGGGCAGGATACGCAGTATTTT. As protein: CASSAYRGQDTQYF.

V is TRBV5-4 and J is TRBJ2-5; D remains unclear. V was pared by 4 bases and J by 0 bases, with 10 bases between. Germline loops: CDR1 SGHNT, CDR2 YYREEE (reference sequence). The CDR3 covers 14 residues. CDR3: CASSRRMDQETQYF. CDR3 coding DNA: TGTGCCAGCAGCCGCAGGATGGACCAAGAGACCCAGTACTTC.

The chain uses TRBV5-6 and TRBJ1-6; 9 positions agree with TRBD1. Unmatched junction bases numbered 4, after V lost 2 bases and J lost 4 bases. The germline V gene has CDR1 SGHDT and CDR2 YYEEEE. This CDR3 is 16 amino acids long. CDR3 amino acids: CASSFRQGVYNSPLHF. DNA for the CDR3: TGTGCCAGCAGCTTTAGACAGGGGGTTTATAATTCACCCCTCCACTTT.

The rearrangement uses TRBV2 and TRBJ1-1, with a weak D call TRBD1 (5 bases). With 6 bases removed from V and 8 bases from J, the gap between germline ends came to 16 bases. This CDR3 is 13 amino acids long. Germline V gives CDR1 SNHLY, CDR2 FYNNEI. The CDR3 sequence is CASSPRGTSEAFF. CDR3 DNA: TGTGCCAGCAGCCCGCGCGGGACCTCCGAAGCTTTCTTT.

The V call is TRBV27, the J call TRBJ2-3, with 8 positions matching TRBD1. The CDR3 totals 13 residues. The V gene end was trimmed by 6 bases and the J gene end by 9 bases; junction bases not matched to a gene: 8. Germline assignment: CDR1 MNHEY and CDR2 SMNVEV (reference sequence). The CDR3 loop is CASRGRGRVTQYF. CDR3 sequence (DNA): TGTGCCAGCAGAGGCAGGGGGCGCGTCACGCAGTATTTT.

This chain connects TRBV7-3 to TRBJ2-1; 8 bases line up with TRBD1. The CDR3 length is 15 residues. Unmatched junction bases numbered 5, after V lost 2 bases and J lost 5 bases. Germline values: CDR1 SGHTA, CDR2 FQGTGA. CDR3 DNA sequence: TGTGCCAGCAGCTTAGTAGGGGACAGGAACAATGAGCAGTTCTTC. Its translation is CASSLVGDRNNEQFF.

The V call is TRBV27, the J call TRBJ2-1; 7 bases match TRBD2. The CDR3 is 15 residues long. V lost 3 bases and J lost 0; bases outside the gene matches: 2. The germline V gene has CDR1 MNHEY and CDR2 SMNVEV (reference sequence). The CDR3 DNA reads TGTGCCAGCAGTTTCCCGGGAGGCTCCTACAATGAGCAGTTCTTC. Protein product: CASSFPGGSYNEQFF.

The CDR3 nucleotides are TGTGCCAGCAGCCAAGAGACAGGGGTCCCCTTGAACACTGAAGCTTTCTTT. Protein: CASSQETGVPLNTEAFF. V gene TRBV4-2 combines with J gene TRBJ1-1; 8 positions match TRBD1. CDR1 is LGHNA and CDR2 is YNFKEQ in the germline V gene. The junction had 6 bases not matched to a gene; V was cut back by 0 bases and J by 0 bases. This CDR3 spans 17 amino acids.

This clone is a singleton in its sample. Other nucleotide sequences from this sample produce the same CDR3. The chain carries TRBV6-5 and TRBJ2-1; 8 bases are a match to TRBD2. The V gene end was trimmed by 2 bases and the J gene end by 0 bases; junction bases not matched to a gene: 0. CDR1 and CDR2 from the germline V gene are MNHEY and SVGAGI. CDR3 size: 15 residues. CDR3 amino acids: CASSYSGSSYNEQFF. The CDR3, as DNA: TGTGCCAGCAGTTACAGCGGGAGCTCCTACAATGAGCAGTTCTTC.

The chain has TRBV4-1 and TRBJ1-6, with D unresolved. With 0 bases removed from V and 7 bases from J, the gap between germline ends came to 10 bases. This CDR3 has 15 residues. Germline values: CDR1 MGHRA, CDR2 YSYEKL. CDR3 sequence reads: CASSQERVGNSPLHF. In DNA form, the CDR3 reads TGCGCCAGCAGCCAAGAAAGAGTGGGCAATTCACCCCTCCACTTT.

V usage is TRBV4-3 and J usage is TRBJ1-2; possibly TRBD1 for D (5 bases). There are 16 residues in the CDR3. Germline V gene lookup returns CDR1 LGHNA and CDR2 YSLEER. V lost 0 bases, J lost 4 bases, and 15 bases lay in between. CDR3 nucleotides: TGCGCCAGCAGCCAAGAATTGGGGGGGGTTTCCTATGGCTACACCTTC. It yields the protein CASSQELGGVSYGYTF.

The chain links TRBV5-1 to TRBJ1-1, with TRBD1 identical over 7 bases. Germline CDR1 SGHRS, CDR2 YFSETQ. This CDR3 comprises 15 residues. V trimming: 1 base; J trimming: 1 base; junction bases outside the gene matches: 4. CDR3 nucleotide sequence: TGCGCCAGCAGCTTGAGGGGGCAGGGGAACACTGAAGCTTTCTTT. Its translation: CASSLRGQGNTEAFF.

The V and J genes are TRBV5-4 and TRBJ1-4; D gene unclear. Germline V gene sequence: CDR1 SGHNT, CDR2 YYREEE (reference sequence). Between the trimmed V and J ends, which lost 0 bases and 5 bases, there was a span of 5 bases. The CDR3 consists of 13 residues. The CDR3 region has the DNA TGTGCCAGCAGCTTGGGGCGGAATGAAAAACTGTTTTTT. Protein: CASSLGRNEKLFF. Variable domain in full (rest from reference TRBV5-4 and TRBJ1-4): ETGVTQSPTHLIKTRGQQVTLRCSSQSGHNTVSWYQQALGQGPQFIFQYYREEENGRGNFPPRFSGLQFPNYSSELNVNALELDDSALYLCASSLGRNEKLFFGSGTQLSVL.

This chain joins TRBV5-1 and TRBJ2-5; D might be TRBD2 (5 bases). This CDR3 region has 14 residues. Trimming shortened V by 1 base and J by 5 bases, and 12 bases separated the two germline ends. CDR1 and CDR2 from the germline V gene are SGHRS and YFSETQ. The CDR3 nucleotides read TGCGCCAGCAGCTTGTATCCTGGGAGCGAGACCCAGTACTTC. Protein sequence: CASSLYPGSETQYF.